This TCR beta chain originates from a study of blood T cell repertoires in COVID-19. Sequenced by immunoSEQ multiplex PCR; TCRdb stores in-frame clones only, minus some. The table has hundreds of thousands of clones, about 87% seen once. CDR1 is WSHSY and CDR2 is SAAADI in the germline V gene. CDR3 size: 11 residues. Trimming stripped 4 bases from V and 10 bases from J, with 8 bases between. Sequenced: PBMCs or T cells enriched from blood (not recorded which). The clonotype originates from a woman aged 25 to 39 with acute COVID-19. This chain connects TRBV10-2 to TRBJ2-1; D remains unclear. The CDR3 nucleotides read TGCGCCAGCAGTGGATACTGGGAGCAGTTCTTC. Protein sequence: CASSGYWEQFF.